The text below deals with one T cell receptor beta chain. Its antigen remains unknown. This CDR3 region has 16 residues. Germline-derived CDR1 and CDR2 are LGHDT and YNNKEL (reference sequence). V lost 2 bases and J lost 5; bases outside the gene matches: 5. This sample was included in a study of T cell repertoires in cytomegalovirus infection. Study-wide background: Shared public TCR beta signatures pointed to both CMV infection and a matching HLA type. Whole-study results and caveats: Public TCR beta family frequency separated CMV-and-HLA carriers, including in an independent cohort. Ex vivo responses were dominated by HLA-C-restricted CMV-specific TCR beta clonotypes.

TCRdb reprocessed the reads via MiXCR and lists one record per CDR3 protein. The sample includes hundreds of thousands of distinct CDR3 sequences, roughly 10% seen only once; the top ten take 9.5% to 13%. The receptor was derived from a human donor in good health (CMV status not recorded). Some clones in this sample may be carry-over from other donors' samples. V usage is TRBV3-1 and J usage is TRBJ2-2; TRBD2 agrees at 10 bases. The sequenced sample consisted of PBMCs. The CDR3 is CASSQTSGKGTGELFF. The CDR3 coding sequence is TGTGCCAGCAGCCAAACTAGCGGGAAGGGGACCGGGGAGCTGTTTTTT.